This is a list of T cell receptor beta chains from one sample in a study of cytomegalovirus exposure and HLA in healthy donors. Only in-frame clones appear in the TCRdb table, and some are missing; sequencing was by immunoSEQ multiplex PCR. The sample consists of about 110,000 clones, approximately 96% of them appearing once. Sequenced sample: PBMCs. All receptors come from a woman younger than 35 in good health and CMV-seronegative. CDR3s include the opening cysteine and the closing phenylalanine or tryptophan. A D gene is named only where the DNA matches it firmly. Rows may omit the clone size; those that give it use once, few, many or a size class.

d_call: TRBD2; clone_size: .; v_call: TRBV5-6; j_call: TRBJ2-5; cdr3_aa: CASSSQRGAGETQYF; cdr3_nt: TGTGCCAGCAGCTCGCAGCGGGGGGCCGGGGAGACCCAGTACTTC
d_call: .; clone_size: .; v_call: TRBV28; j_call: TRBJ2-1; cdr3_aa: CASRGQQGSYNEQFF; cdr3_nt: TGTGCCAGCAGGGGCCAACAGGGCTCCTACAATGAGCAGTTCTTC
d_call: TRBD2; clone_size: .; v_call: TRBV4-1; j_call: TRBJ2-1; cdr3_aa: CASRARLAYYNEQFF; cdr3_nt: TGCGCCAGCAGAGCAAGACTAGCGTACTACAATGAGCAGTTCTTC
d_call: TRBD1; clone_size: .; v_call: TRBV7-6; j_call: TRBJ1-5; cdr3_aa: CASSSGQAQEPQHF; cdr3_nt: TGTGCCAGCAGCTCTGGACAGGCGCAGGAGCCCCAGCATTTT
d_call: TRBD1; clone_size: .; v_call: TRBV29-1; j_call: TRBJ1-2; cdr3_aa: CSVEGTGHTYGYTF; cdr3_nt: TGCAGCGTTGAAGGGACAGGTCACACCTATGGCTACACCTTC
d_call: TRBD2; clone_size: .; v_call: TRBV9; j_call: TRBJ2-5; cdr3_aa: CASSPLGTSSVEETQYF; cdr3_nt: TGTGCCAGCAGCCCCTTGGGGACTAGCTCCGTGGAGGAGACCCAGTACTTC
d_call: .; clone_size: .; v_call: TRBV11-1; j_call: TRBJ1-6; cdr3_aa: CASSPGHSPLHF; cdr3_nt: TGTGCCAGCAGCCCGGGTCATTCACCCCTCCACTTT
d_call: TRBD2; clone_size: once; v_call: TRBV5-1; j_call: TRBJ2-5; cdr3_aa: CASSFSGGIEAQYF; cdr3_nt: TGCGCCAGCAGCTTTAGCGGGGGGATAGAGGCCCAGTACTTC
d_call: TRBD1; clone_size: .; v_call: TRBV7-9; j_call: TRBJ1-5; cdr3_aa: CASSFNTGDYQPQHF; cdr3_nt: TGTGCCAGCAGCTTTAACACAGGGGATTATCAGCCCCAGCATTTT
d_call: TRBD1; clone_size: .; v_call: TRBV6-6; j_call: TRBJ1-5; cdr3_aa: CASRDRGLQPQHF; cdr3_nt: TGTGCCAGCAGGGACAGGGGGCTTCAGCCCCAGCATTTT
d_call: .; clone_size: .; v_call: TRBV4-3; j_call: TRBJ2-7; cdr3_aa: CASSQVVGLTLYEQYF; cdr3_nt: TGCGCCAGCAGCCAAGTGGTCGGTCTCACCCTTTACGAGCAGTACTTC
d_call: .; clone_size: .; v_call: TRBV9; j_call: TRBJ2-1; cdr3_aa: CASSVGSSQGEQFF; cdr3_nt: TGTGCCAGCAGCGTAGGCTCGTCCCAGGGGGAGCAGTTCTTC
d_call: .; clone_size: .; v_call: TRBV28; j_call: TRBJ1-5; cdr3_aa: CASSRHREGPGRNQPQHF; cdr3_nt: TGTGCCAGCAGCAGACACAGGGAGGGGCCGGGTCGCAATCAGCCCCAGCATTTT
d_call: TRBD1; clone_size: .; v_call: TRBV5-1; j_call: TRBJ1-3; cdr3_aa: CASSQTGPSSGNTIYF; cdr3_nt: TGCGCCAGCAGCCAGACAGGGCCTAGCTCTGGAAACACCATATATTTT
d_call: .; clone_size: .; v_call: TRBV7-9; j_call: TRBJ1-4; cdr3_aa: CASSLAGNEKLFF; cdr3_nt: TGTGCCAGCAGCTTAGCCGGTAATGAAAAACTGTTTTTT
d_call: TRBD2; clone_size: .; v_call: TRBV27; j_call: TRBJ2-1; cdr3_aa: CASSFLAGGMSYNEQFF; cdr3_nt: TGTGCCAGCAGTTTTCTAGCGGGGGGTATGTCCTACAATGAGCAGTTCTTC
d_call: .; clone_size: .; v_call: TRBV9; j_call: TRBJ1-4; cdr3_aa: CASSVATSGINEKLFF; cdr3_nt: TGTGCCAGCAGCGTAGCGACCTCGGGAATTAATGAAAAACTGTTTTTT
d_call: .; clone_size: .; v_call: TRBV9; j_call: TRBJ2-2; cdr3_aa: CASSVQPSAGELFF; cdr3_nt: TGTGCCAGCAGCGTACAACCAAGCGCCGGGGAGCTGTTTTTT
d_call: .; clone_size: .; v_call: TRBV29-1; j_call: TRBJ1-5; cdr3_aa: CSAPRWRAYNQPQHF; cdr3_nt: TGCAGCGCTCCCCGGTGGAGGGCCTACAATCAGCCCCAGCATTTT
d_call: TRBD2; clone_size: .; v_call: TRBV27; j_call: TRBJ2-3; cdr3_aa: CASSPTGGFSGGTDTQYF; cdr3_nt: TGTGCCAGCAGTCCTACGGGGGGGTTTAGCGGGGGCACAGATACGCAGTATTTT
d_call: .; clone_size: .; v_call: TRBV28; j_call: TRBJ1-1; cdr3_aa: CASSFTYDTEAFF; cdr3_nt: TGTGCCAGCAGTTTTACATACGACACTGAAGCTTTCTTT
d_call: TRBD1; clone_size: .; v_call: TRBV9; j_call: TRBJ1-3; cdr3_aa: CASSVHGQGPFYSGNTIYF; cdr3_nt: TGTGCCAGCAGCGTGCACGGACAGGGGCCATTCTACTCTGGAAACACCATATATTTT
d_call: TRBD1; clone_size: .; v_call: TRBV28; j_call: TRBJ2-7; cdr3_aa: CASSSDDRVPRYEQYF; cdr3_nt: TGTGCCAGCAGTTCCGACGACAGGGTACCTCGTTACGAGCAGTACTTC
d_call: TRBD2; clone_size: .; v_call: TRBV4-3; j_call: TRBJ2-7; cdr3_aa: CASSQDPSGRSYEQYF; cdr3_nt: TGCGCCAGCAGCCAAGATCCTAGCGGGAGGTCCTACGAGCAGTACTTC
d_call: .; clone_size: .; v_call: TRBV15; j_call: TRBJ2-2; cdr3_aa: CATSRALKPTGGELFF; cdr3_nt: TGTGCCACCAGCAGAGCCCTCAAGCCGACGGGCGGGGAGCTGTTTTTT
d_call: TRBD1; clone_size: .; v_call: TRBV7-2; j_call: TRBJ1-2; cdr3_aa: CASSRTPGQYGYTF; cdr3_nt: TGTGCCAGCAGTCGAACCCCGGGACAGTATGGCTACACCTTC
d_call: .; clone_size: once; v_call: TRBV27; j_call: TRBJ1-5; cdr3_aa: CASSFDSSNQPQHF; cdr3_nt: TGTGCCAGCAGTTTCGACTCTAGCAATCAGCCCCAGCATTTT
d_call: .; clone_size: .; v_call: TRBV27; j_call: TRBJ2-6; cdr3_aa: CASRGLGSGANVLTF; cdr3_nt: TGTGCCAGCAGGGGACTGGGCTCTGGGGCCAACGTCCTGACTTTC
d_call: .; clone_size: .; v_call: TRBV18; j_call: TRBJ1-2; cdr3_aa: CASSPVAGTNYGYTF; cdr3_nt: TGTGCCAGCTCACCAGTCGCAGGGACTAACTATGGCTACACCTTC
d_call: .; clone_size: .; v_call: TRBV5-8; j_call: TRBJ2-5; cdr3_aa: CASSRESFQETQYF; cdr3_nt: TGTGCCAGCAGCCGGGAGTCTTTTCAAGAGACCCAGTACTTC
d_call: .; clone_size: .; v_call: TRBV19; j_call: TRBJ2-7; cdr3_aa: CASSIHRKGYEQYF; cdr3_nt: TGTGCCAGTAGTATCCACAGGAAAGGGTACGAGCAGTACTTC
d_call: .; clone_size: .; v_call: TRBV7-2; j_call: TRBJ1-1; cdr3_aa: CASSRDRNTEAFF; cdr3_nt: TGTGCCAGCAGCCGAGACAGGAACACTGAAGCTTTCTTT
d_call: .; clone_size: .; v_call: TRBV25-1; j_call: TRBJ2-2; cdr3_aa: CASGERPPRDFYTGELFF; cdr3_nt: TGTGCCAGCGGGGAAAGACCCCCCCGGGACTTCTACACCGGGGAGCTGTTTTTT
d_call: .; clone_size: .; v_call: TRBV7-8; j_call: TRBJ1-2; cdr3_aa: CASSLGPSNGYTF; cdr3_nt: TGTGCCAGCAGCTTAGGGCCCTCAAATGGCTACACCTTC
d_call: .; clone_size: .; v_call: TRBV7-3; j_call: TRBJ1-1; cdr3_aa: CASSLKGVGATEAFF; cdr3_nt: TGTGCCAGCAGCTTAAAGGGGGTTGGAGCCACTGAAGCTTTCTTT
d_call: .; clone_size: .; v_call: TRBV27; j_call: TRBJ2-7; cdr3_aa: CASSLGAGSYEQYF; cdr3_nt: TGTGCCAGCAGTTTGGGGGCCGGATCCTACGAGCAGTACTTC
d_call: .; clone_size: .; v_call: TRBV7-2; j_call: TRBJ1-1; cdr3_aa: CASSLIDSLNTEAFF; cdr3_nt: TGTGCCAGCAGCTTAATCGACAGTTTGAACACTGAAGCTTTCTTT
d_call: TRBD1; clone_size: .; v_call: TRBV4-1; j_call: TRBJ1-5; cdr3_aa: CASSLTGAVGNQPQHF; cdr3_nt: TGCGCCAGCAGCCTGACAGGGGCGGTGGGCAATCAGCCCCAGCATTTT
d_call: .; clone_size: .; v_call: TRBV6-5; j_call: TRBJ1-4; cdr3_aa: CASSPRENEKLFF; cdr3_nt: TGTGCCAGCAGCCCACGGGAAAATGAAAAACTGTTTTTT
d_call: .; clone_size: .; v_call: TRBV11-3; j_call: TRBJ2-3; cdr3_aa: CASSLGWLTDTQYF; cdr3_nt: TGTGCCAGCAGCTTAGGGTGGCTTACAGATACGCAGTATTTT